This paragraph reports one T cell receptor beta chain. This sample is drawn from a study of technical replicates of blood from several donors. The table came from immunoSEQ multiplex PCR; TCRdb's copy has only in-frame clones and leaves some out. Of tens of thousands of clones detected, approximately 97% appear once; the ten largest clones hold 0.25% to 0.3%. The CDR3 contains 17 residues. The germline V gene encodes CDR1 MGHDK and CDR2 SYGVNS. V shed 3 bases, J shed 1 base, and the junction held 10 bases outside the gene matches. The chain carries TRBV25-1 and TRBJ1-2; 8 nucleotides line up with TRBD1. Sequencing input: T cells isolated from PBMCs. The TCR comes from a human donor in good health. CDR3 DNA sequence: TGTGCCAGCAGTGACGTAACAGGGGGGGCCTTTAACTATGGCTACACCTTC. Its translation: CASSDVTGGAFNYGYTF.